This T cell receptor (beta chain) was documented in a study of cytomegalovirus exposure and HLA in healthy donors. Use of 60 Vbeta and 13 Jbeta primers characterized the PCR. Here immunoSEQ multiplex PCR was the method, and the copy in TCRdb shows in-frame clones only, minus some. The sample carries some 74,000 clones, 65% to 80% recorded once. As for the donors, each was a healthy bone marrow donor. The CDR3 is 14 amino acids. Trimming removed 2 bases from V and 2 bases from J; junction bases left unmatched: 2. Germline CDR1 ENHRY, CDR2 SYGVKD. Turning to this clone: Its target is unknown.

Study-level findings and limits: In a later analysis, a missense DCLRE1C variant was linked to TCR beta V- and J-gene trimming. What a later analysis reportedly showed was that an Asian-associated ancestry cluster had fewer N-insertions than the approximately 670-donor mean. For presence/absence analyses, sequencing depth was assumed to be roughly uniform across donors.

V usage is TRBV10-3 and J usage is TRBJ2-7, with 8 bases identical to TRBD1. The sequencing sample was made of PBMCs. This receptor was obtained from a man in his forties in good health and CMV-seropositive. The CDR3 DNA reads TGTGCCATCAGTGAGGAGACAGGGGCCTACGAGCAGTACTTC. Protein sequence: CAISEETGAYEQYF.